The 17 T cell receptor beta chains below were found in one sample sequenced in a study of T cells in Graves' hyperthyroidism and ophthalmopathy (dated by TCRdb to between 2017 and 2020). The library was obtained by multiplex PCR. Sequencer: Illumina HiSeq 2000. TCR beta CDR3 regions were amplified from RNA transcripts. A first-round RT-PCR of the TCR CDR3 used the HTBI primer set with the Qiagen OneStep RT-PCR kit. TCRdb trimmed public reads at Q25 via fastp, called clones via MiXCR and kept in-frame beta chains. Here each entry gathers all rows of one CDR3 protein and keeps the most common genes and DNA. This sample comprises roughly 280,000 distinct CDR3 sequences, about a sixth of them detected only once. The ten largest clonotypes hold over 45% of the sample. The sample was blood. The origin of the receptors is a woman aged 55-75 years with Graves' ophthalmopathy.

This clonotype was detected ten times or more. The rearrangement uses TRBV7-6 and TRBJ1-1; D unclear. The CDR3 loop spans 14 amino acids. The germline V gene encodes CDR1 SGHVS and CDR2 FNYEAQ. Trimming left V 5 bases short and J 1 base short, with 11 bases between. CDR3 protein: CASSKAQKNTEAFF. The CDR3 bases are TGTGCCAGCAGCAAAGCACAGAAGAACACTGAAGCTTTCTTT.

J is TRBJ2-2 and V is TRBV7-2; maybe TRBD2 (5 bases). With 1 base removed from V and 0 bases from J, the gap between germline ends came to 9 bases. CDR3 length: 16 residues. Germline V gene data show CDR1 as SGHTA and CDR2 as FQGNSA. CDR3 amino acids: CASSLVSGTNTGELFF. The CDR3 bases are TGTGCCAGCAGCTTAGTTTCGGGGACGAACACCGGGGAGCTGTTTTTT. Based on the CDR3 plus reference TRBV7-2 and TRBJ2-2, the full variable domain is GAGVSQSPSNKVTEKGKDVELRCDPISGHTALYWYRQSLGQGLEFLIYFQGNSAPDKSGLPSDRFSAERTGGSVSTLTIQRTQQEDSAVYLCASSLVSGTNTGELFFGEGSRLTVL.

This clonotype was recorded many times. CDR3 in DNA: TGTGCCAGCTCACCACCCGGGACGGTCTATGGCTACACCTTC. Translation: CASSPPGTVYGYTF. The rearrangement links TRBV18 to TRBJ1-2, with D tentatively TRBD1 (5 bases). The CDR3 has 14 amino acids. The germline gives CDR1 KGHSH, CDR2 LQKENI. V was clipped by 0 bases and J by 4 bases, with 9 bases between them.

This clonotype was observed many times. This chain's CDR3 is CASSTAQPTGKYGYTF. The DNA of the CDR3 is TGTGCCAGCAGTACTGCACAACCGACAGGGAAGTATGGCTACACCTTC. The chain uses TRBV6-2 or TRBV6-3 and TRBJ1-2; TRBD1 aligns across 7 bases. Trimming at V came to 5 bases and at J to 5 bases, leaving 14 bases not matched to a gene. Germline CDR1 MNHEY, CDR2 SVGEGT. The CDR3 sequence is 16 residues long.

Written as DNA, the CDR3 is TGTGCCAGCAGATCGGACGGACATAACTATGGCTACACCTTC. Amino acid sequence: CASRSDGHNYGYTF. The rearrangement links TRBV28 to TRBJ1-2; maybe TRBD1 (5 bases). CDR1 and CDR2 (germline): MDHEN, SYDVKM. V shed 6 bases and J shed 1 base, with 12 bases lying between them. The CDR3 is made up of 14 amino acids.

This clonotype was detected many times. The chain couples TRBV20-1 to TRBJ1-6, with 7 bases matching TRBD1. The germline V gene has CDR1 DFQATT and CDR2 SNEGSKA (reference sequence). V dropped 6 bases and J dropped 10; count of bases not matched to a gene: 9. The CDR3 runs 13 residues. The CDR3 loop reads CSATDRVGSPLHF. As DNA, the CDR3 is TGCAGTGCCACCGACAGGGTTGGCTCACCCCTCCACTTT.

This clonotype has more than one count but fewer than ten. This chain connects TRBV11-2 to TRBJ2-5, with D tentatively TRBD2 (7 bases). The germline V gene has CDR1 SGHAT and CDR2 FQNNGV. Trimming removed 5 bases from V and 5 bases from J, with 15 bases in between. This CDR3 is built from 14 residues. The CDR3, as DNA: TGTGCCAGCAGCAAAGGGGGGGCCCAGGAGACCCAGTACTTC. Amino acid sequence: CASSKGGAQETQYF.

CDR3 nucleotide sequence: TGTGCCAGCAGCGTAGGACAGGGGGCCCGCATGGGGCCCAAAAACATTCAGTACTTC. It specifies CASSVGQGARMGPKNIQYF. This rearrangement joins TRBV9 to TRBJ2-4; TRBD1 agrees at 10 bases. This CDR3 is built from 19 residues. The V gene end was trimmed by 0 bases and the J gene end by 2 bases; junction bases not matched to a gene: 11. Germline lookup yields CDR1 SGDLS and CDR2 YYNGEE.

The chain uses TRBV7-2 and TRBJ1-5; 9 bases line up with TRBD1. With 0 bases clipped from V and 6 bases from J, the junction kept 3 bases outside the gene matches. Germline CDR1 is SGHTA and CDR2 is FQGNSA. This CDR3 contains 15 residues. The CDR3 reads CASSLAGTGFQPQHF. Here the CDR3 DNA reads TGTGCCAGCAGCTTAGCAGGGACAGGGTTTCAGCCCCAGCATTTT.

This clonotype was seen ten or more times. The rearrangement joins TRBV7-2 to TRBJ1-1; 7 bases match TRBD1. Germline values: CDR1 SGHTA, CDR2 FQGNSA. Trimming cost V 4 bases and J 10 bases; bases outside gene matches: 12. The CDR3 consists of 14 residues. The chain's CDR3 is CASSSGGWGGVAFF. CDR3 nucleotide sequence: TGTGCCAGCAGCTCAGGGGGTTGGGGGGGGGTAGCTTTCTTT.

The sample holds many counts of this clonotype. This chain joins TRBV6-2 or TRBV6-3 and TRBJ1-1, with 7 nucleotides matching TRBD1. The germline V gene encodes CDR1 MNHEY and CDR2 SVGEGT. The CDR3 is made up of 14 amino acids. After removal of 5 bases from V and 2 bases from J, the junction contained 5 bases not matched to a gene. CDR3 in amino acids: CASSRGQSNTEAFF. CDR3 sequence (DNA): TGTGCCAGCAGTCGGGGACAGAGCAACACTGAAGCTTTCTTT.

This clonotype came up a few times. This chain links TRBV5-1 with TRBJ2-7; 8 nucleotides match TRBD1. V was clipped by 5 bases and J by 4 bases; unmatched bases: 8. CDR1 and CDR2 from the germline V gene are SGHRS and YFSETQ. The CDR3 is 14 residues long. The CDR3, as DNA: TGCGCCAGCAGGGGAACAGGGGGTAGGTACGAGCAGTACTTC. Amino acid sequence: CASRGTGGRYEQYF.

This clonotype was seen a few times. This chain uses TRBV14 with TRBJ2-2, with TRBD2 identical over 11 bases. J was trimmed by 1 base and V by 1 base; bases with no gene match: 2. This CDR3 comprises 17 residues. The germline gives CDR1 SGHDN, CDR2 FVKESK. CDR3 DNA: TGTGCCAGCAGCCAAGCGACTAGCGGGGTGAACACCGGGGAGCTGTTTTTT. Protein sequence: CASSQATSGVNTGELFF.

As to this clonotype: A much larger clone lies one base from this, so it may be a read error. The V call is TRBV19, the J call TRBJ1-1, with D possibly matching TRBD1 (6 bases). Between the trimmed V and J ends, which lost 10 bases and 1 base, there was a span of 16 bases. Germline CDR1 is LNHDA and CDR2 is SQIVND (reference sequence). The CDR3 consists of 14 residues. The CDR3, as DNA: TGTGCCATTAGGAAACCGACAGGGAACACTGAAGCTTTCTTT. Encoded protein: CAIRKPTGNTEAFF.

A few counts support this clonotype. The chain joins TRBV6-5 to TRBJ2-7; D is ambiguous. Germline V gives CDR1 MNHEY, CDR2 SVGAGI. V lost 2 bases and J lost 2, with 7 bases in between. CDR3 size: 13 residues. The CDR3 here is CASSYVLTYEQYF. The CDR3 DNA reads TGTGCCAGCAGTTACGTGTTGACCTACGAGCAGTACTTC.

This clonotype occurred many times. The chain couples TRBV7-2 to TRBJ2-5, with D perhaps TRBD1 or TRBD2 (6 bases each). Trimming cost V 0 bases and J 4 bases, with 15 bases left between them. CDR1 is SGHTA, CDR2 FQGNSA, per germline. CDR3 length equals 16 residues. The CDR3 DNA reads TGTGCCAGCAGCTTAGCCCGGGGGCGTTCGGTAGAGACCCAGTACTTC. Translating gives CASSLARGRSVETQYF.

This clonotype showed up many times. For the CDR3, the DNA is TGTGCCAGCAGTTTAGAACGACAGGTGGATTTACCGGATGAAGCTTTCTTT. This gives the protein CASSLERQVDLPDEAFF. V and J are TRBV12-3 or TRBV12-4 and TRBJ1-1; tentatively, D is TRBD1 (6 bases). Trimming stripped 1 base from V and 7 bases from J, with 22 bases between. The CDR3 has 17 amino acids.